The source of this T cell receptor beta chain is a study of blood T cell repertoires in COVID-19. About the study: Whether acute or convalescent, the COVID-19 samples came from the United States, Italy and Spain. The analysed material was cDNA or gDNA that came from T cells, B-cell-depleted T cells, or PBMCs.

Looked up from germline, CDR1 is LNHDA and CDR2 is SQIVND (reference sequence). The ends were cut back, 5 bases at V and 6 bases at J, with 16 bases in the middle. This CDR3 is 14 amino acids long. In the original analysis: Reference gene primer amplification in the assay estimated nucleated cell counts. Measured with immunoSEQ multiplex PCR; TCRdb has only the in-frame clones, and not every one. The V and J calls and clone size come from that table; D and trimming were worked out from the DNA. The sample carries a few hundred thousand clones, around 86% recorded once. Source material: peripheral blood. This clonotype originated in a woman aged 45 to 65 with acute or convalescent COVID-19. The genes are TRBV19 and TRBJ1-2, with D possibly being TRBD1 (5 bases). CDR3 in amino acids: CASSLTPPGNGYTF. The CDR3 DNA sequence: TGTGCCAGTAGTCTAACTCCCCCAGGGAATGGCTACACCTTC.